Presented here are 11 T cell receptor beta chains from one specimen sequenced in a study of T-cell reconstitution after alpha-beta-depleted transplantation in children. The library targeted TCRbeta and was prepared with unique molecular identifiers. TCRdb passed the PCR reads through MiXCR, listing each CDR3 protein once. The sample lists roughly 280,000 distinct CDR3 sequences; approximately 10% were seen once. The material was peripheral blood, obtained 180 days after TCRalphabeta/CD19-depleted stem cell transplant. Every receptor here comes from a male patient aged 2 to 10 who had a stem cell transplant for chronic granulomatous disease, so the T cells may come from the graft donor.

This clonotype was observed at least ten times. The chain couples TRBV20-1 to TRBJ2-1, with D perhaps matching TRBD1 or TRBD2 (5 bases each). The germline CDR1 and CDR2 sequences are DFQATT and SNEGSKA (reference sequence). CDR3 size: 11 residues. The germline V and J ends were trimmed by 4 bases and 15 bases, with 16 bases remaining between them. The CDR3 spells CSAKGPSDGFF. CDR3 coding DNA: TGCAGTGCTAAGGGACCATCAGATGGGTTCTTC.

This clonotype occurred many times. V usage is TRBV29-1 and J usage is TRBJ2-1; TRBD1 aligns across 9 bases. V was clipped by 6 bases and J by 7 bases; unmatched bases: 10. The CDR3 is 14 residues long. Germline V gene lookup returns CDR1 SQVTM and CDR2 ANQGSEA. CDR3: CSVAGTGLRNEQFF. The CDR3 region has the DNA TGCAGCGTGGCCGGGACAGGGCTTCGGAATGAGCAGTTCTTC.

V and J are TRBV5-4 and TRBJ1-1; 7 positions match TRBD1. The germline gives CDR1 SGHNT, CDR2 YYREEE (reference sequence). J lost 1 base, V lost 4 bases, and 13 bases had no gene match. The length of the CDR3 is 17 residues. CDR3 amino acids: CASSPAPGTVGNTEAFF. The CDR3 region has the DNA TGTGCCAGCAGCCCCGCACCTGGGACAGTCGGGAACACTGAAGCTTTCTTT.

V is TRBV24-1 and J is TRBJ2-2, with 7 bases matching TRBD1. The CDR3 length is 18 residues. Per germline, CDR1 KGHDR and CDR2 SFDVKD. J lost 2 bases, V lost 1 base, and 9 bases had no gene match. CDR3 region: CATSDLDRVGKNTGELFF. CDR3 bases: TGTGCCACCAGTGATTTAGACAGGGTGGGGAAAAACACCGGGGAGCTGTTTTTT.

This clonotype was observed many times. For the CDR3, the DNA is TGCAGCGTTGAAGGAGGAGACGAGCAGTACTTC. Residues: CSVEGGDEQYF. The rearrangement uses TRBV29-1 and TRBJ2-7; D remains ambiguous. CDR3 length equals 11 residues. Germline V lookup: CDR1 SQVTM, CDR2 ANQGSEA. The V and J ends lost 1 base and 5 bases respectively, with 6 bases between them.

In this sample, this clonotype turned up many times. This sequence joins TRBV29-1 and TRBJ1-5, with 7 bases matching TRBD1. This CDR3 is built from 13 residues. Unmatched junction bases numbered 5, after V lost 4 bases and J lost 5 bases. CDR1 SQVTM and CDR2 ANQGSEA come from the germline V gene. CDR3 sequence reads: CSVGGQSDQPQHF. The DNA of the CDR3 is TGCAGCGTTGGGGGACAGTCAGATCAGCCCCAGCATTTT. Together with reference TRBV29-1 and TRBJ1-5, the CDR3 gives the full variable domain: SAVISQKPSRDICQRGTSLTIQCQVDSQVTMMFWYRQQPGQSLTLIATANQGSEATYESGFVIDKFPISRPNLTFSTLTVSNMSPEDSSIYLCSVGGQSDQPQHFGDGTRLSIL.

There are many counts of this clonotype. The chain is built from TRBV12-3 or TRBV12-4 and TRBJ2-1, with TRBD2 as a possible D gene (7 bases). This CDR3 region has 15 residues. V lost 5 bases and J lost 4, with 15 bases in between. CDR3 amino acids: CASSLSGGQYNEQFF. In nucleotides, the CDR3 is TGTGCCAGCAGTCTGTCGGGGGGCCAGTACAATGAGCAGTTCTTC.

This clonotype has at least ten counts. The CDR3 loop is CASSPGWDRGLNTEAFF. DNA for the CDR3: TGTGCCAGCAGCCCTGGGTGGGACAGGGGGTTGAACACTGAAGCTTTCTTT. V and J are TRBV7-2 and TRBJ1-1; TRBD1 matches at 11 bases. With V trimmed by 5 bases and J by 0 bases, 8 bases remained unmatched. The CDR3 has 17 residues. Germline V gene sequence: CDR1 SGHTA, CDR2 FQGNSA.

For this clonotype: A clone one base away is much larger, so this may be a read error. The J gene is TRBJ2-3, the V gene TRBV29-1; the match to TRBD2 covers 8 bases. The CDR3 length is 14 residues. Unmatched junction bases numbered 14, after V lost 8 bases and J lost 7 bases. From germline, CDR1 is SQVTM and CDR2 ANQGSEA. The CDR3 region is CSRTREEGTYTQYF. As DNA, the CDR3 is TGCAGCCGAACGCGGGAGGAGGGTACATATACGCAGTATTTT.

This clonotype was detected many times. The J gene is TRBJ2-2, the V gene TRBV29-1; D perhaps matches TRBD1 (5 bases). Trimming removed 6 bases from V and 3 bases from J, with 11 bases in between. In germline, CDR1 is SQVTM, CDR2 ANQGSEA. The CDR3 loop spans 13 amino acids. CDR3 sequence (DNA): TGCAGCGTCTTGGGGCAGTACACCGGGGAGCTGTTTTTT. This encodes CSVLGQYTGELFF.

This clonotype was recorded at least ten times. J is TRBJ2-5 and V is TRBV12-3 or TRBV12-4, with 7 bases identical to TRBD2. J lost 3 bases, V lost 5 bases, and 9 bases had no gene match. This CDR3 contains 15 residues. Written as DNA, the CDR3 is TGTGCCAGCAGTCCAACCCCGGGACTAAAAGAGACCCAGTACTTC. It codes for CASSPTPGLKETQYF.